The sequence of this T cell receptor (beta chain) was determined in a study of molecular identifiers for immune sequencing clone quantification. As for the study in general: Four portions were sequenced after RNA from approximately 22,000 or 94,000 naive CD8 cells was split five ways in replicates.

Study outcomes and limitations: Spiked TCR RNA from one Jurkat cell reportedly showed up when mixed among around 1 million naive cells.

The V gene end was trimmed by 4 bases and the J gene end by 4 bases; junction bases not matched to a gene: 12. Germline loops: CDR1 LGHDT, CDR2 YNNKEL (reference sequence). The CDR3 is 16 amino acids. This clonotype showed up many times. Its antigen remains unidentified. From the PCR reads, TCRdb called clonotypes with MiXCR, one entry per CDR3 protein. The repertoire includes approximately 680,000 distinct CDR3 sequences, about 25% of them detected once, and about 0.84% sits in the top ten. Construction of naive CD8 libraries employed about 17,000 to 1,100,000 sorted cells together with 10%, 30% or 50% RNA.

The sequencing input was naive CD8+ T cells from blood, with Jurkat cell RNA spiked in. Specified subset: FACS-sorted CD8+CD4-CCR7+CD45RA+ naive T cells. This clonotype was sampled from a human donor in good health. Some libraries in this study had Jurkat cell RNA spiked in. V gene TRBV3-1 combines with J gene TRBJ1-2; 7 bases are shared with TRBD1. CDR3 in DNA: TGTGCCAGCAGCCCCCTCGTCACAGGGGCAGTCTATGGCTACACCTTC. Amino acids: CASSPLVTGAVYGYTF.